One sample yielded the 25 T cell receptor beta chains listed below, sequenced in a study of shared clonotypes between healthy human individuals. Assay: immunoSEQ multiplex PCR; the TCRdb copy retains only in-frame clones and omits some. The data contain about 2.4 million clones, under 95% of them singletons. Sequencing was performed on naive CD4+ T cells from PBMCs. This sample's subset: CD45RA+ positively selected. The receptors here all came from a young man in good health. Some clones in this sample may be carry-over from other donors' samples.

V and J are TRBV18 and TRBJ1-1; no clear D gene. CDR1 and CDR2 from the germline V gene are KGHSH and LQKENI. The CDR3 contains 14 residues. The germline V and J ends were trimmed by 2 bases and 6 bases, with 13 bases remaining between them. The CDR3 is CASSPVGVDAEAFF. The CDR3 DNA reads TGTGCCAGCTCACCAGTTGGGGTGGACGCTGAAGCTTTCTTT. The full variable domain, rest sourced from reference TRBV18 and TRBJ1-1, is NAGVMQNPRHLVRRRGQEARLRCSPMKGHSHVYWYRQLPEEGLKFMVYLQKENIIDESGMPKERFSAEFPKEGPSILRIQQVVRGDSAAYFCASSPVGVDAEAFFGQGTRLTVV.

The rearrangement joins TRBV9 to TRBJ2-2; D is tentatively TRBD1 or TRBD2 (6 bases each). The CDR3 sequence is 16 residues long. The V end was cut by 0 bases, the J end by 4 bases, with 13 bases between. Looked up from germline, CDR1 is SGDLS and CDR2 is YYNGEE. The CDR3 coding sequence is TGTGCCAGCAGCGTAGCGCCGGGGGCGCGCACCGGGGAGCTGTTTTTT. It specifies CASSVAPGARTGELFF.

The rearrangement links TRBV7-9 to TRBJ2-3; 7 bases are a match to TRBD1. Germline loops: CDR1 SEHNR, CDR2 FQNEAQ (reference sequence). V dropped 4 bases and J dropped 6; count of bases not matched to a gene: 7. The CDR3 runs to 14 residues. The CDR3 here is CASSSGTEGDTQYF. The CDR3 DNA reads TGTGCCAGCAGCTCTGGGACAGAGGGGGATACGCAGTATTTT.

V gene TRBV4-3 combines with J gene TRBJ1-4, with TRBD1 as a possible D gene (5 bases). This CDR3 contains 15 residues. Deletions cut 0 bases from V and 6 bases from J, with 11 bases between. CDR1 LGHNA and CDR2 YSLEER come from the germline V gene. CDR3 in amino acids: CASSQEGREYEKLFF. CDR3 nucleotide sequence: TGCGCCAGCAGCCAAGAAGGCAGGGAGTATGAAAAACTGTTTTTT.

In regard to this clone: Other DNA sequences in the same sample also yield this CDR3. The chain couples TRBV6-6 to TRBJ1-1; D unresolved. V lost 3 bases and J 1 base, leaving 6 bases between the germline ends. CDR1 is MNHNY, CDR2 SVGAGI, per germline (reference sequence). This CDR3 spans 13 amino acids. Here the CDR3 DNA reads TGTGCCAGCAGTTATAACAGGAACACTGAAGCTTTCTTT. Its protein product is CASSYNRNTEAFF.

CDR3 nucleotides: TGTGCCTGGAGCAGGTCTAATCAGCCCCAGCATTTT. It encodes CAWSRSNQPQHF. The V gene is TRBV30, the J gene TRBJ1-5, with unresolved D. V was shortened by 3 bases and J by 4 bases, with 7 bases between the two germline ends. Germline V CDR1 and CDR2: GTSNPN, SVGIG (reference sequence). The CDR3 covers 12 residues.

The rearrangement joins TRBV6-1 to TRBJ2-7; D perhaps matches TRBD2 (6 bases). In germline, CDR1 is MNHNS, CDR2 SASEGT. Trimming shortened V by 6 bases and J by 2 bases, and 14 bases separated the two germline ends. This CDR3 is built from 14 residues. CDR3 nucleotide sequence: TGTGCCAGCAGATACGGGGGATCCCCCTACGAGCAGTACTTC. Residues: CASRYGGSPYEQYF.

This clone has a handful of counts. This chain connects TRBV29-1 to TRBJ1-1; tentative D call: TRBD1 (6 bases). Germline loops: CDR1 SQVTM, CDR2 ANQGSEA. The CDR3 covers 12 residues. V was shortened by 6 bases and J by 4 bases, with 12 bases between the two germline ends. The CDR3 reads CSVRGGVTEAFF. DNA of the CDR3: TGCAGCGTGCGGGGGGGCGTCACTGAAGCTTTCTTT.

Remarks on this clone: The same CDR3 is also encoded by other DNA sequences in this sample. The chain is built from TRBV7-2 and TRBJ1-1; no reliable D call. The V end was cut by 0 bases, the J end by 4 bases, with 6 bases between. The CDR3 sequence is 13 residues long. Per the germline V gene, CDR1 is SGHTA and CDR2 is FQGNSA. The CDR3 DNA reads TGTGCCAGCAGCTTAGCAGGTGTCACTGAAGCTTTCTTT. Its protein is CASSLAGVTEAFF.

The V and J genes are TRBV7-2 and TRBJ1-1, with D perhaps matching TRBD1 (5 bases). There are 14 residues in the CDR3. The V and J ends lost 2 bases and 4 bases respectively, with 11 bases between them. Germline values: CDR1 SGHTA, CDR2 FQGNSA. The CDR3 reads CASSLQGRITEAFF. The CDR3 DNA follows: TGTGCCAGCAGCTTACAGGGAAGGATCACTGAAGCTTTCTTT.

This chain uses TRBV5-1 with TRBJ2-1; 10 bases match TRBD2. This CDR3 is 15 amino acids long. Trimming cost V 2 bases and J 10 bases; bases outside gene matches: 9. CDR1 and CDR2 from the germline V gene are SGHRS and YFSETQ. CDR3 amino acids: CASSLGLAGAVEQFF. The CDR3 DNA is TGCGCCAGCAGCTTAGGGCTAGCGGGAGCTGTCGAGCAGTTCTTC.

The chain links TRBV28 to TRBJ1-1, with 8 bases that match TRBD1. Trimming removed 6 bases from V and 0 bases from J; junction bases left unmatched: 9. The germline CDR1 and CDR2 sequences are MDHEN and SYDVKM. The CDR3 length is 16 residues. CDR3: CASRNQGARMNTEAFF. The CDR3 DNA is TGTGCCAGCAGGAATCAGGGGGCGCGGATGAACACTGAAGCTTTCTTT.

The J gene is TRBJ2-5, the V gene TRBV27; 11 bases are a match to TRBD2. CDR1 is MNHEY, CDR2 SMNVEV, per germline (reference sequence). With 5 bases clipped from V and 5 bases from J, the junction kept 4 bases outside the gene matches. This CDR3 spans 14 amino acids. CDR3 sequence (DNA): TGTGCCAGCAGTGAACTAGCGGGAGTTGAGACCCAGTACTTC. Amino acids: CASSELAGVETQYF.

Here the CDR3 reads CASSAQPGPPYEQYF. In DNA, the CDR3 is TGTGCCAGCAGTGCACAACCGGGACCCCCCTACGAGCAGTACTTC. The chain is built from TRBV27 and TRBJ2-7; D may correspond to TRBD1 or TRBD2 (5 bases each). This CDR3 has 15 amino acids. The ends were cut back, 5 bases at V and 2 bases at J, with 16 bases in the middle. Germline CDR1 is MNHEY and CDR2 is SMNVEV (reference sequence).

This clone showed up just once. V gene TRBV5-1 combines with J gene TRBJ2-1, with TRBD2 as a possible D gene (5 bases). V lost 0 bases, J lost 9 bases, and 13 bases lay in between. The CDR3 consists of 14 residues. Germline V gene lookup returns CDR1 SGHRS and CDR2 YFSETQ. As DNA, the CDR3 is TGCGCCAGCAGCTTGGATGGCGGGTCCAGTGAGCAGTTCTTC. Its translation is CASSLDGGSSEQFF. Combining the CDR3 with reference TRBV5-1 and TRBJ2-1 gives the whole variable domain KAGVTQTPRYLIKTRGQQVTLSCSPISGHRSVSWYQQTPGQGLQFLFEYFSETQRNKGNFPGRFSGRQFSNSRSEMNVSTLELGDSALYLCASSLDGGSSEQFFGPGTRLTVL.

The chain couples TRBV7-2 to TRBJ1-1; TRBD1 might be the D (6 bases). This CDR3 spans 15 amino acids. Germline CDR1 SGHTA, CDR2 FQGNSA. Trimming stripped 7 bases from V and 7 bases from J, with 22 bases between. The CDR3 bases are TGTGCCAGCACCCGAGACTGGGGCAGGGACATTGAAGCTTTCTTT. It translates to CASTRDWGRDIEAFF.

This sequence joins TRBV7-2 and TRBJ2-5, with TRBD2 identical over 13 bases. The assigned J gene may be wrong: the sequence end matches TRBJ2-7 better. Germline V gives CDR1 SGHTA, CDR2 FQGNSA. The CDR3 spans 16 residues. CDR3 in amino acids: CASSLGLAGGAYEQYF. CDR3 nucleotide sequence: TGTGCCAGCAGCTTAGGACTAGCGGGAGGCGCCTACGAGCAGTACTTC.

This clone was seen just once. V is TRBV14 and J is TRBJ1-2; no clear D gene. V lost 0 bases, J lost 12 bases, and 11 bases lay in between. Germline V gene sequence: CDR1 SGHDN, CDR2 FVKESK. The CDR3 is 12 residues long. CDR3 nucleotides: TGTGCCAGCAGCCAAGATCTGCATGCGGACACCTTC. Amino acid sequence: CASSQDLHADTF.

This clone was observed once. The V gene is TRBV27, the J gene TRBJ2-1; 8 nucleotides agree with TRBD2. Trimming removed 10 bases from V and 4 bases from J; junction bases left unmatched: 12. Germline assignment: CDR1 MNHEY and CDR2 SMNVEV (reference sequence). The CDR3 totals 15 residues. This CDR3 is CATNSGGGAYNEQFF. The CDR3 DNA is TGTGCCACCAACAGCGGGGGCGGAGCTTACAATGAGCAGTTCTTC.

The V and J genes are TRBV27 and TRBJ2-7, with D possibly being TRBD2 (6 bases). The germline V and J ends were trimmed by 1 base and 5 bases, with 12 bases remaining between them. This CDR3 has 14 amino acids. CDR1 and CDR2 (germline): MNHEY, SMNVEV (reference sequence). The CDR3 bases are TGTGCCAGCAGTTTATGGCGGGGTCTACACGAGCAGTACTTC. Translation gives CASSLWRGLHEQYF.

The chain recombines TRBV19 with TRBJ2-7; D is possibly TRBD1 (6 bases). The V end lost 6 bases, the J end lost 6 bases, and 15 bases lay between the germline ends. Germline V gene data show CDR1 as LNHDA and CDR2 as SQIVND (reference sequence). The CDR3 runs to 13 residues. In DNA, the CDR3 is TGTGCCAGTAGCCCCACAGGGAAGGGCGAGCAGTACTTC. This sequence encodes CASSPTGKGEQYF.

The chain carries TRBV6-5 and TRBJ1-2, with D possibly TRBD1 on 5 matching bases. Per germline, CDR1 MNHEY and CDR2 SVGAGI. This CDR3 spans 15 amino acids. V dropped 1 base and J dropped 5 bases, with 14 bases sitting between them. This CDR3 reads CASSYFATVSYGYTF. CDR3 nucleotides: TGTGCCAGCAGTTACTTCGCGACAGTTTCTTATGGCTACACCTTC.

CDR3 bases: TGTGCCAGCAGAGGGACTAGCGGGGGGGTTTCAGATACGCAGTATTTT. It is translated as CASRGTSGGVSDTQYF. V and J are TRBV28 and TRBJ2-3; 16 bases line up with TRBD2. The germline V gene encodes CDR1 MDHEN and CDR2 SYDVKM. With V trimmed by 6 bases and J by 4 bases, 4 bases remained unmatched. This CDR3 region has 16 residues.

The gene calls are TRBV6-5 and TRBJ2-7; D is unresolved. Germline V gives CDR1 MNHEY, CDR2 SVGAGI. Trimming stripped 5 bases from V and 5 bases from J, with 7 bases between. The CDR3 is 11 residues long. As DNA, the CDR3 is TGTGCCAGCAGTAACGGAAACGAGCAGTACTTC. This translates into CASSNGNEQYF.

V and J are TRBV30 and TRBJ1-5, with D unresolved. The CDR3 extends over 16 amino acids. Per germline, CDR1 GTSNPN and CDR2 SVGIG (reference sequence). V was trimmed by 0 bases and J by 5 bases, leaving 17 bases between them. The CDR3 nucleotides read TGTGCCTGGAGTGTACAAGGGCGGAGGATAGATCAGCCCCAGCATTTT. Protein product: CAWSVQGRRIDQPQHF. Supplemented by reference TRBV30 and TRBJ1-5, the full variable domain reads SQTIHQWPATLVQPVGSPLSLECTVEGTSNPNLYWYRQAAGRGLQLLFYSVGIGQISSEVPQNLSASRPQDRQFILSSKKLLLSDSGFYLCAWSVQGRRIDQPQHFGDGTRLSIL.